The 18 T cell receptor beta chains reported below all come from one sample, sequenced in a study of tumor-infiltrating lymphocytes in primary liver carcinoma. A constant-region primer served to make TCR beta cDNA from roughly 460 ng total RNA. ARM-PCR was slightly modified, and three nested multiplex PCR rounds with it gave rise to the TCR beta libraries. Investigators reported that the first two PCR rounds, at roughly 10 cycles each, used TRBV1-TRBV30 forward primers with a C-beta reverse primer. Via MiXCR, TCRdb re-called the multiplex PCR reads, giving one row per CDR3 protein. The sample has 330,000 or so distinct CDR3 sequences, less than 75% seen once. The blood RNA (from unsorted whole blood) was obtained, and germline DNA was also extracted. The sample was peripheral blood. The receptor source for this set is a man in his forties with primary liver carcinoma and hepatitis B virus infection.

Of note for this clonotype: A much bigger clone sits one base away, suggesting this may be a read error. The CDR3 loop reads CASRAGDQSQHF. CDR3 DNA sequence: TGTGCCAGCAGGGCGGGGGATCAGTCCCAGCATTTT. This rearrangement joins TRBV12-3 or TRBV12-4 to TRBJ1-5; possible D gene TRBD1, 5 bases. The CDR3 is 12 amino acids.

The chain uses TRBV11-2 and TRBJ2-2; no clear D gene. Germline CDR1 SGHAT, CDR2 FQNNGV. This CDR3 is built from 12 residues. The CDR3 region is CVGSPSDGELFF. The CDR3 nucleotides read TGTGTCGGCAGCCCGTCGGACGGGGAGCTGTTTTTT.

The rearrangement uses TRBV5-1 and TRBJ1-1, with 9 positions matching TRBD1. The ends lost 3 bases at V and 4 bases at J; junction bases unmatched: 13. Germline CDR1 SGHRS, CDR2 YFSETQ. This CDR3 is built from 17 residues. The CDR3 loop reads CASSSTGTGPMSTEAFF. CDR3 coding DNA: TGCGCCAGCAGCTCGACCGGGACAGGGCCTATGAGCACTGAAGCTTTCTTT. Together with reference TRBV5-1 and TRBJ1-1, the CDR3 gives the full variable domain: KAGVTQTPRYLIKTRGQQVTLSCSPISGHRSVSWYQQTPGQGLQFLFEYFSETQRNKGNFPGRFSGRQFSNSRSEMNVSTLELGDSALYLCASSSTGTGPMSTEAFFGQGTRLTVV.

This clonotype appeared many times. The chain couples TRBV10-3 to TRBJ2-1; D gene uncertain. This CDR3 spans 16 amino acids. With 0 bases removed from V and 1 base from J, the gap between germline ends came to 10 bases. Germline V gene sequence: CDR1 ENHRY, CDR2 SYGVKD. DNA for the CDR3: TGTGCCATCAGTGAGTCGTTTGCGGATTCCTACAATGAGCAGTTCTTC. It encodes CAISESFADSYNEQFF.

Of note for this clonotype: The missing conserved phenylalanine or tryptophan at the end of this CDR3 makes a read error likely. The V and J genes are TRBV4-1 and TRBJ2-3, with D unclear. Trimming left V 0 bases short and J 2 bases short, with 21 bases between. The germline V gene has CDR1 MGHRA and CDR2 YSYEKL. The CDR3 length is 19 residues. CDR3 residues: CASSQEPTLGGQNTDTQYV. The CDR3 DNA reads TGCGCCAGCAGCCAAGAACCCACACTGGGCGGCCAGAACACAGATACGCAGTATGTT.

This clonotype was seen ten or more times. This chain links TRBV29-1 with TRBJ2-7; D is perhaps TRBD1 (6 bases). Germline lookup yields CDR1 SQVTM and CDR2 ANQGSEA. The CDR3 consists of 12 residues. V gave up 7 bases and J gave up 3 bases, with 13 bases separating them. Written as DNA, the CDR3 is TGCAGCGCCACAGGGTACTTCTACGAGCAGTACTTC. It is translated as CSATGYFYEQYF.

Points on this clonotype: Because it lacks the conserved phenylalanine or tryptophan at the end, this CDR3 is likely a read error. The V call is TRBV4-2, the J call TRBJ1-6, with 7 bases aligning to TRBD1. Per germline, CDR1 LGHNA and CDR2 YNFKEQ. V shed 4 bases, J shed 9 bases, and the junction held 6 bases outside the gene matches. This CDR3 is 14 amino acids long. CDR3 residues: CASSLTGVGSPLHY. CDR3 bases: TGTGCCAGCAGCCTAACAGGGGTAGGTTCACCCCTCCACTAT.

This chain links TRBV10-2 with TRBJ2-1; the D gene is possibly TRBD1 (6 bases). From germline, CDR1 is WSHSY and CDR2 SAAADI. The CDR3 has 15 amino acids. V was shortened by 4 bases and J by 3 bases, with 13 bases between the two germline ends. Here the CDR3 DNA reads TGCGCCAGCAGTGGGGAACAGGGTCACTACAATGAGCAGTTCTTC. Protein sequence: CASSGEQGHYNEQFF.

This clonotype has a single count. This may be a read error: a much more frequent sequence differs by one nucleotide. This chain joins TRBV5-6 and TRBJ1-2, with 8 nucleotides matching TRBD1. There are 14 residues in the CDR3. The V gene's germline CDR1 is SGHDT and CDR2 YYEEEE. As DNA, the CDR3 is TGTGCCAGCAGCTTGGACAGGGGGAACTATGACTACACCTTC. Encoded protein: CASSLDRGNYDYTF.

As DNA, the CDR3 is TGTGCCGGCCAGGAGGGTTCGTACAATGAGCAGTTCTTC. Translating it yields CAGQEGSYNEQFF. The V and J genes are TRBV30 and TRBJ2-1; the D gene is possibly TRBD2 (6 bases). CDR3 length: 13 residues. V was cut by 8 bases and J by 4 bases, with 15 bases left in between. The V gene's germline CDR1 is GTSNPN and CDR2 SVGIG (reference sequence).

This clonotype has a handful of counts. For the CDR3, the DNA is TGTGCCAGCAGCCCTAACAGTGCCCTGAACACTGAAGCTTTCTTT. Its protein product is CASSPNSALNTEAFF. The V and J genes are TRBV5-6 and TRBJ1-1; D is unresolved. The CDR3 is 15 residues long. Germline V gives CDR1 SGHDT, CDR2 YYEEEE. V gave up 4 bases and J gave up 0 bases, with 13 bases separating them.

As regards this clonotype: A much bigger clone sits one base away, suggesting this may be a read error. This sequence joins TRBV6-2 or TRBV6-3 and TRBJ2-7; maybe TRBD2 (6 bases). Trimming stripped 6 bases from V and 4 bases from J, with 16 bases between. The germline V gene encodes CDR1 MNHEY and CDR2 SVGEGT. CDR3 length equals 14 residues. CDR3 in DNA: TGTGCCAGCAGCCAGTGGGAGGAGGATTACGAGCAGTACTTC. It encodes CASSQWEEDYEQYF.

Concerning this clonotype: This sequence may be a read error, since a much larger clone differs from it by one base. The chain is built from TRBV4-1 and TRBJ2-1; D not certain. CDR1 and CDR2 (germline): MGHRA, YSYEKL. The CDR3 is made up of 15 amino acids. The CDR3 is CASSQGFRQYNGQFF. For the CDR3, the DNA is TGCGCCAGCAGCCAAGGTTTCCGTCAATACAATGGGCAGTTCTTC.

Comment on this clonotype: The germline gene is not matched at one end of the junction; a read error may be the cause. CDR3 protein: CSSSLGRDTNYEQYF. CDR3 DNA sequence: TGTTCCAGCAGCTTAGGACGTGACACTAACTACGAGCAGTACTTC. This chain connects TRBV11-2 to TRBJ2-7; D is undetermined. This CDR3 has 15 residues. Germline V gene sequence: CDR1 SGHAT, CDR2 FQNNGV.

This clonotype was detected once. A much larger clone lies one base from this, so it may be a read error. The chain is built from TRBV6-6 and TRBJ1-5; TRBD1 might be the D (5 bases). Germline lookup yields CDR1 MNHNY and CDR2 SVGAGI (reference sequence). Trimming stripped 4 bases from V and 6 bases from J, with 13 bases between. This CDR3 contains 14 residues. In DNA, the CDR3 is TGTGCCAGCAGTTGCCAGGGACCCGGTCAGCCCCAGCATTTT. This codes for CASSCQGPGQPQHF.

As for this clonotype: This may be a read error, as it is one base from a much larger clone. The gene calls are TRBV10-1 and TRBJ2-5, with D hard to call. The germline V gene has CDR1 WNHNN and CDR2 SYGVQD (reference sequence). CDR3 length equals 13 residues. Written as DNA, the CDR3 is TGCGCCAGCAGTGACGGCAGTGCGGAGACCCAGCACTTC. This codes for CASSDGSAETQHF.

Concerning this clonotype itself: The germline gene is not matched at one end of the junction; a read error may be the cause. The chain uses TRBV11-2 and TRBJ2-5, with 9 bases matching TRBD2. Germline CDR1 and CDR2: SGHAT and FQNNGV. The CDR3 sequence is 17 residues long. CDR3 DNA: TGTGCCAGCAGCTTTGTCGCGACTAGCGGCTTTCAAGAGACCCAGCACTTC. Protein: CASSFVATSGFQETQHF.

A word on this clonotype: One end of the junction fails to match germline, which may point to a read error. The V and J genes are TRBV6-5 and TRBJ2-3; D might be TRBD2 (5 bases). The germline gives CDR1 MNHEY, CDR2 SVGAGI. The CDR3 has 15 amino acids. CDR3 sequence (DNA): TGTGTCAGCAAACTAACTAGGTCGGTAGAAGATACGCAGTATTTT. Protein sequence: CVSKLTRSVEDTQYF.